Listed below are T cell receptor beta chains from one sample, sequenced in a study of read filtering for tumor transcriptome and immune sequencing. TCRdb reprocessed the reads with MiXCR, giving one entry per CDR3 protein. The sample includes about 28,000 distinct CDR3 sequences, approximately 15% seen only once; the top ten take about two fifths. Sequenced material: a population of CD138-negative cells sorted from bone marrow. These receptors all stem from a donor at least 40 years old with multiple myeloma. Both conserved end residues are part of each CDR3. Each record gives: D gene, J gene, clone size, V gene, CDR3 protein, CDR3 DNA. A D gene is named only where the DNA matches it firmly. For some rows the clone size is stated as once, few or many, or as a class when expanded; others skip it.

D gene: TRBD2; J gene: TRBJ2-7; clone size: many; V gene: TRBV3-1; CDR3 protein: CASSLGLADPSYEQYF; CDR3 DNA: TGTGCCAGCAGCCTGGGACTAGCGGACCCGTCCTACGAGCAGTACTTC
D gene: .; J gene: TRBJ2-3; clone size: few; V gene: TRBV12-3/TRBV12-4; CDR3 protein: CASTYSADTQYF; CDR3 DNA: TGTGCCAGCACCTATTCAGCAGATACGCAGTATTTT
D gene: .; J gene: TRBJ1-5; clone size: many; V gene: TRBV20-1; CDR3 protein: CSARAGAGNQPQHF; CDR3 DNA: TGCAGTGCCCGGGCGGGGGCAGGCAATCAGCCCCAGCATTTT
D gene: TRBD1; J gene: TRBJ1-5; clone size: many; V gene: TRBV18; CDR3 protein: CASSLDRGLSNQPQHF; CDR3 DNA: TGTGCCAGCTCACTGGACAGGGGCCTTAGCAATCAGCCCCAGCATTTT
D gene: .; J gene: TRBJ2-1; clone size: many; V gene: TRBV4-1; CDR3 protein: CASSQVGPGRSNEQFF; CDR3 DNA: TGCGCCAGCAGCCAAGTGGGACCGGGACGAAGTAATGAGCAGTTCTTC
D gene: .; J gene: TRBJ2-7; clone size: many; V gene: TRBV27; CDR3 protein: CASRKDESGAYEQYF; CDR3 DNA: TGTGCCAGCAGGAAGGACGAGTCCGGAGCCTACGAGCAGTACTTC
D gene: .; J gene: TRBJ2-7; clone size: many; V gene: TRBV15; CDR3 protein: CATSRRGRGAEQYF; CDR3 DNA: TGTGCCACCAGCAGAAGGGGCAGGGGCGCCGAGCAGTACTTC
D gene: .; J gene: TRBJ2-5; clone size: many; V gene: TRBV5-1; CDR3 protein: CASSPGGGEETQYF; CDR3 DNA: TGCGCCAGCAGCCCCGGAGGGGGGGAAGAGACCCAGTACTTC
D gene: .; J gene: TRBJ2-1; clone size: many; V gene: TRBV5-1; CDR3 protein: CASSSGSGVTHGFF; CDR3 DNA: TGCGCCAGCAGCTCGGGCTCCGGGGTAACCCACGGGTTCTTC
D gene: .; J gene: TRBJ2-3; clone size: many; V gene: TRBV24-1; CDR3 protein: CATSDPTSSFTDTQYF; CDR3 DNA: TGTGCCACCAGTGACCCTACTAGCTCCTTCACAGATACGCAGTATTTT
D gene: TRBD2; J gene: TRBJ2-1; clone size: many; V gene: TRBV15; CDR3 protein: CATSRGSKTSGRAYNEQFF; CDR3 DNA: TGTGCCACCAGCAGAGGATCGAAAACTAGCGGGAGGGCCTACAATGAGCAGTTCTTC
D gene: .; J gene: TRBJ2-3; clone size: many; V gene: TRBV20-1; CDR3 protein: CSAATDTQYF; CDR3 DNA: TGCAGTGCCGCAACAGATACGCAGTATTTT
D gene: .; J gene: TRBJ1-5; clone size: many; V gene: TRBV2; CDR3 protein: CASSLQGNIDQPQHF; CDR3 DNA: TGTGCCAGCAGCCTACAAGGGAACATCGATCAGCCCCAGCATTTT
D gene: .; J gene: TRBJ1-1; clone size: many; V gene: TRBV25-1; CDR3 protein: CASSEFGADEAFF; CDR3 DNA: TGTGCCAGCAGTGAATTCGGGGCGGATGAAGCTTTCTTT
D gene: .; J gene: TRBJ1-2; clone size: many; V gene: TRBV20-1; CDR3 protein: CSARVRQSNYGYTF; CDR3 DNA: TGCAGTGCTAGGGTCCGACAGAGTAACTATGGCTACACCTTC
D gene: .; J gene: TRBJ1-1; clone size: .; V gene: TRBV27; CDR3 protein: CASSLFRVTEAFF; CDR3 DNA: TGTGCCAGCAGTTTATTCAGGGTCACTGAAGCTTTCTTT
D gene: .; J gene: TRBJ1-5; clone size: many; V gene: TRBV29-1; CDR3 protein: CSVGGVGNQPQHF; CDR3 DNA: TGCAGCGTTGGCGGGGTTGGGAATCAGCCCCAGCATTTT
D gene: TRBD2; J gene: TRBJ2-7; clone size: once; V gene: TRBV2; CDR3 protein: CASSWKGLAPEQYF; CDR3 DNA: TGTGCCAGCAGTTGGAAGGGACTAGCTCCCGAGCAGTACTTC
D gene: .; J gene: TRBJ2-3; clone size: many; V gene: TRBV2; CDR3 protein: CASSAGGGSTDTQYF; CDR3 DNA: TGTGCCAGCAGTGCGGGGGGCGGTTCCACAGATACGCAGTATTTT
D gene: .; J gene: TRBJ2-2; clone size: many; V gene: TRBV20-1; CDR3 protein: CSAREPANTGELFF; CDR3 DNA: TGCAGTGCTAGAGAGCCGGCTAACACCGGGGAGCTGTTTTTT